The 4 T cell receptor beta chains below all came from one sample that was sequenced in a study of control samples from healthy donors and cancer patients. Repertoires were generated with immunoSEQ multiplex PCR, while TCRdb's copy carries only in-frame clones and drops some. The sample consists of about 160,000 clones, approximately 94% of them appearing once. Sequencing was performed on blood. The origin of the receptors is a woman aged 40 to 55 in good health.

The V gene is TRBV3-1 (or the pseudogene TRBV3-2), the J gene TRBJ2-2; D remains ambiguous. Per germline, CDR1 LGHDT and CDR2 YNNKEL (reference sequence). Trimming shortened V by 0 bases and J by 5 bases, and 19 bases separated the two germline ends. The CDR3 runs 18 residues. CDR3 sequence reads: CASSQEVRSASWTGELFF. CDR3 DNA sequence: TGTGCCAGCAGCCAAGAGGTGAGGAGCGCCTCGTGGACCGGGGAGCTGTTTTTT.

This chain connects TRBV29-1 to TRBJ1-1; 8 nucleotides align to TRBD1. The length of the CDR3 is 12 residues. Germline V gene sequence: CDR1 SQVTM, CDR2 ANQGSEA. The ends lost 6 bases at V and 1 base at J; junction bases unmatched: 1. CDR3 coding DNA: TGCAGCGTAGGGACAGGGAACACTGAAGCTTTCTTT. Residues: CSVGTGNTEAFF. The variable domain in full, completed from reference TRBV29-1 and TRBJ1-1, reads SAVISQKPSRDICQRGTSLTIQCQVDSQVTMMFWYRQQPGQSLTLIATANQGSEATYESGFVIDKFPISRPNLTFSTLTVSNMSPEDSSIYLCSVGTGNTEAFFGQGTRLTVV.

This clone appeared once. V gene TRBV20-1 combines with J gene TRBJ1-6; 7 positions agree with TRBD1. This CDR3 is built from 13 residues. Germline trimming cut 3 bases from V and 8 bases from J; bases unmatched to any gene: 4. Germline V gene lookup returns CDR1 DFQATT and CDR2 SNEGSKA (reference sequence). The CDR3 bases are TGCAGTGCTAGTGACAGGGCCGATTCACCCCTCCACTTT. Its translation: CSASDRADSPLHF.

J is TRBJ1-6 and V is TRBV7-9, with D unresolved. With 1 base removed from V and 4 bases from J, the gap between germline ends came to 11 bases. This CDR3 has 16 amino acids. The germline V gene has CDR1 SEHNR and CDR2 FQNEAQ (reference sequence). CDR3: CASSLEGRIYNSPLHF. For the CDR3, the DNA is TGTGCCAGCAGCTTAGAAGGCAGAATTTATAATTCACCCCTCCACTTT.